This passage covers 11 T cell receptor beta chains from one sample sequenced in a study of T-cell reconstitution after alpha-beta-depleted transplantation in children. As it was prepared, the TCRbeta library received unique molecular identifiers. MiXCR, run by TCRdb on the PCR reads, gives a single entry per CDR3 protein. The repertoire holds 780,000 or so distinct CDR3 sequences, with 16% as singletons. The sequencing here drew on PBMCs, mostly from graft donor cells, taken 360 days after TCRalphabeta/CD19-depleted stem cell transplant. The receptor source for this set is a male patient younger than 18 who had a stem cell transplant for acute lymphoblastic leukemia, so the T cells may come from the graft donor.

In this sample, this clonotype turned up a few times. The chain uses TRBV9 and TRBJ2-1; D remains unclear. The CDR3 totals 14 residues. Germline assignment: CDR1 SGDLS and CDR2 YYNGEE. V lost 0 bases to trimming and J lost 4 bases, with 8 bases between them. CDR3 in DNA: TGTGCCAGCAGCGTAGCGGAACATTACAATGAGCAGTTCTTC. This encodes CASSVAEHYNEQFF.

This clonotype occurred a few times. This sequence joins TRBV12-3 or TRBV12-4 and TRBJ2-3; possibly TRBD1 for D (6 bases). V was clipped by 3 bases and J by 1 base, with 11 bases between them. CDR3 length: 15 amino acids. CDR3 in amino acids: CASSFWTEGTDTQYF. The CDR3 nucleotides are TGTGCCAGCAGTTTTTGGACAGAAGGCACAGATACGCAGTATTTT.

This clonotype was recorded many times. The rearrangement links TRBV12-3 or TRBV12-4 to TRBJ1-1, with D perhaps matching TRBD1 (6 bases). V was trimmed by 7 bases and J by 3 bases, leaving 12 bases between them. The CDR3 runs to 13 residues. The CDR3 spells CASTGGGDTEAFF. The CDR3 region has the DNA TGTGCCAGCACGGGGGGCGGGGACACTGAAGCTTTCTTT.

Only a few counts were recorded for this clonotype. The chain recombines TRBV20-1 with TRBJ2-1; 8 nucleotides agree with TRBD2. The CDR3 totals 16 residues. The trim removed 3 bases at V and 7 bases at J, leaving 14 bases unmatched. Germline loops: CDR1 DFQATT, CDR2 SNEGSKA (reference sequence). The CDR3 nucleotides are TGCAGTGCTAGTGTGGGTTGGCTAGCGGGTGGAAATGAGCAGTTCTTC. Translating it yields CSASVGWLAGGNEQFF.

This clonotype has ten or more counts. The chain links TRBV5-8 to TRBJ2-5; 15 nucleotides line up with TRBD2. Trimming cost V 4 bases and J 4 bases; bases outside gene matches: 5. Germline CDR1 and CDR2: SGHTS and YDEGEE. The CDR3 has 16 residues. DNA for the CDR3: TGTGCCAGCAGCCCGGGACTAGCGGGAGGAGGAGAGACCCAGTACTTC. Its protein is CASSPGLAGGGETQYF.

The CDR3 DNA reads as TGTGCCAGCAGCTGGGCCCGGGACTTTAACTACACCAGCACAGATACGCAGTATTTT. The encoded protein is CASSWARDFNYTSTDTQYF. This chain connects TRBV13 to TRBJ2-3; weak D call: TRBD2 (6 bases). Germline V gene sequence: CDR1 PRHDT, CDR2 FYEKMQ (reference sequence). Trimming cost V 4 bases and J 0 bases, with 23 bases left between them. The CDR3 is made up of 19 amino acids.

The table lists this clonotype with many counts. This chain links TRBV10-3 with TRBJ2-3, with 11 bases that match TRBD2. The V segment lost 2 bases and the J segment 0 bases; nucleotides outside the gene matches: 7. The CDR3 totals 18 residues. Germline V gene sequence: CDR1 ENHRY, CDR2 SYGVKD. As DNA, the CDR3 is TGTGCCATCAGTGAGAAATTCCGGACTAGCGGGAGCACAGATACGCAGTATTTT. Protein: CAISEKFRTSGSTDTQYF.

The gene calls are TRBV6-2 or TRBV6-3 and TRBJ1-1; the D gene is possibly TRBD1 (6 bases). CDR1 MNHEY and CDR2 SVGEGT come from the germline V gene. The CDR3 loop spans 14 amino acids. Trimming pared 1 base from V and 6 bases from J, leaving 12 bases between. DNA of the CDR3: TGTGCCAGCAGTTACTTACAGGGCAAGGCTGAAGCTTTCTTT. Amino acids: CASSYLQGKAEAFF.

The gene calls are TRBV4-1 and TRBJ2-3; 10 nucleotides align to TRBD2. This CDR3 has 17 amino acids. Germline V gene data show CDR1 as MGHRA and CDR2 as YSYEKL. J was trimmed by 1 base and V by 0 bases; bases with no gene match: 4. In DNA, the CDR3 is TGCGCCAGCAGCCAAGATGGGAGCGGGAGGGGCACAGATACGCAGTATTTT. Protein: CASSQDGSGRGTDTQYF.

The chain employs TRBV5-6 and TRBJ2-4, with unresolved D. This CDR3 contains 13 residues. V lost 0 bases and J lost 6, with 7 bases in between. The germline V gene encodes CDR1 SGHDT and CDR2 YYEEEE. In DNA, the CDR3 is TGTGCCAGCAGCTTGGTGGCCCTAAACATTCAGTACTTC. Translating it yields CASSLVALNIQYF.

Turning to this clonotype: A much larger clone lies a single base off, so this may be a read error. The conserved phenylalanine or tryptophan normally closing the CDR3 is absent here, so this likely arose from a read error. This CDR3 is CASSLDMDRANYGYTC. The CDR3 DNA sequence: TGTGCCAGCAGTTTAGACATGGACAGGGCTAACTATGGCTACACCTGC. The chain recombines TRBV12-3 or TRBV12-4 with TRBJ1-2; 8 nucleotides align to TRBD1. CDR3 size: 16 residues. V lost 1 base to trimming and J lost 0 bases; unmatched junction nucleotides: 4.